Included here is one T cell receptor (beta chain) sequence, with context. As originally analysed: Estimation of nucleated cell counts was performed using reference gene primer amplification. This table comes from immunoSEQ multiplex PCR, and its TCRdb copy is limited to in-frame clones, with some not included. V and J calls and clone size are those listed in that table; D and trimming were worked out from the DNA. The sample holds 140,000 to 150,000 clones, around nine tenths seen once. Recruitment covered about 25 US areas and drew participants whose ages spanned about 18 to 90 years. Participant-given clinical history determined each cohort assignment. Trimming removed 0 bases from V and 12 bases from J; junction bases left unmatched: 7. The germline CDR1 and CDR2 sequences are KGHSY and FQNENV. The CDR3 runs to 13 residues. This specimen belongs to a study of blood T cell repertoires in COVID-19. At the level of the study: T cells, B-cell-depleted T cells, or PBMCs supplied cDNA or gDNA.

This TCR was sampled from a woman in her 30s with acute COVID-19. The rearrangement links TRBV16 to TRBJ2-7, with TRBD2 matching 8 bases. The sample taken for sequencing was PBMCs or T cells enriched from blood (not recorded which). In nucleotides, the CDR3 is TGTGCCAGCAGCCAATCGGAGGCGGGAGGTTTGTACTTC. Translated: CASSQSEAGGLYF.